This T cell receptor beta chain was sequenced during a study of Graves' ophthalmopathy and Graves' hyperthyroidism. Background on the study: The blood sample was drawn at first diagnosis and before any treatment.

Amplification of TCR beta CDR3 regions used RNA transcripts. The first round was an RT-PCR with HTBI primers, and the second round was a multiplex PCR. TCRdb redid the calling of the multiplex PCR reads with MiXCR, one entry per CDR3 protein. The sample holds roughly 220,000 distinct CDR3 sequences, 45% to 55% seen once. Comments on this clonotype: What it recognizes is unknown.

CDR1 MNHEY and CDR2 SMNVEV come from the germline V gene (reference sequence). This CDR3 spans 14 amino acids. The germline V and J ends were trimmed by 4 bases and 4 bases, with 13 bases remaining between them. Whole-study results and caveats: Cross-validated, the 13-signature model showed 87.88%/81.08% sensitivity/specificity, and 80%/75% in the test set. Blood samples also showed most expanded thyroid clonotypes exceeding 0.001 frequency.

Sequencing was carried out using peripheral blood. The chain recombines TRBV27 with TRBJ1-1, with D possibly TRBD1 on 5 matching bases. This TCR came from an adult man with Graves' ophthalmopathy. CDR3 protein: CASSSPTGGTEAFF. The CDR3 nucleotides read TGTGCCAGCAGTTCCCCTACGGGGGGCACTGAAGCTTTCTTT.